Below, 13 T cell receptor beta chains from the same sample are listed, as sequenced in a study of blood T cell repertoires in COVID-19. The method was immunoSEQ multiplex PCR; TCRdb's version includes in-frame clones alone and lacks a portion of them. Of about 410,000 clones listed, roughly 90% are singletons. Sequenced input: peripheral blood. The receptor set was obtained from a woman in her 30s with active or convalescent COVID-19.

The chain has TRBV5-4 and TRBJ2-7; 9 bases align to TRBD2. Unmatched junction bases numbered 1, after V lost 1 base and J lost 5 bases. This CDR3 has 13 residues. Germline lookup yields CDR1 SGHNT and CDR2 YYREEE (reference sequence). Written as DNA, the CDR3 is TGTGCCAGCAGCTTGCAGCGGGGGGACGAGCAGTACTTC. As protein: CASSLQRGDEQYF.

V and J are TRBV4-2 and TRBJ2-3; TRBD2 matches at 11 bases. In germline, CDR1 is LGHNA, CDR2 YNFKEQ. This CDR3 contains 16 residues. The junction had 7 bases not matched to a gene; V was cut back by 4 bases and J by 4 bases. The CDR3 sequence: CASSRTTSGVADTQYF. The CDR3 bases are TGTGCCAGCAGCCGGACGACTAGCGGGGTCGCAGATACGCAGTATTTT.

V usage is TRBV10-3 and J usage is TRBJ2-1; possibly TRBD1 for D (6 bases). Germline loops: CDR1 ENHRY, CDR2 SYGVKD. The CDR3 extends over 14 amino acids. V was shortened by 6 bases and J by 0 bases, with 9 bases between the two germline ends. The CDR3 sequence is CAISTGSSYNEQFF. The DNA of the CDR3 is TGTGCCATCAGCACAGGGAGCTCCTACAATGAGCAGTTCTTC.

The V gene is TRBV3-1 (or the pseudogene TRBV3-2), the J gene TRBJ2-1, with 11 bases identical to TRBD2. Unmatched junction bases numbered 7, after V lost 5 bases and J lost 7 bases. The CDR3 extends over 15 amino acids. Germline values: CDR1 LGHDT, CDR2 YNNKEL (reference sequence). The CDR3 region is CASSRGLAEGNEQFF. DNA of the CDR3: TGTGCCAGCAGCAGGGGACTAGCGGAGGGGAATGAGCAGTTCTTC.

The rearrangement uses TRBV10-3 and TRBJ2-5; 10 bases are a match to TRBD2. This CDR3 region has 15 residues. The V gene's germline CDR1 is ENHRY and CDR2 SYGVKD. V trimming: 2 bases; J trimming: 7 bases; junction bases outside the gene matches: 7. The CDR3 DNA is TGTGCCATCAGTGAGGCTAGCGGGAGTTCGGTGACCCAGTACTTC. Its translation: CAISEASGSSVTQYF.

The chain has TRBV11-2 and TRBJ1-4; perhaps TRBD1 as D (6 bases). This CDR3 is 14 amino acids long. V lost 4 bases and J 5 bases, leaving 11 bases between the germline ends. Germline CDR1 reads SGHAT; CDR2 reads FQNNGV. This CDR3 is CASSYYGQNEKLFF. CDR3 in DNA: TGTGCCAGCAGCTACTATGGACAGAATGAAAAACTGTTTTTT.

The chain recombines TRBV10-3 with TRBJ2-1; the D is unclear. V lost 2 bases, J lost 8 bases, and 4 bases lay in between. CDR1 is ENHRY and CDR2 is SYGVKD in the germline V gene. The CDR3 spans 11 residues. The CDR3 sequence is CAISEVDEQFF. CDR3 in DNA: TGTGCCATCAGTGAGGTCGATGAGCAGTTCTTC.

The genes are TRBV19 and TRBJ1-2; D possibly corresponds to TRBD1 (5 bases). Germline assignment: CDR1 LNHDA and CDR2 SQIVND (reference sequence). CDR3 length: 14 residues. V lost 5 bases and J lost 7, with 17 bases in between. The CDR3 loop is CASSATPGMSGYTF. In DNA form, the CDR3 reads TGTGCCAGTAGTGCCACTCCAGGGATGAGTGGCTACACCTTC. Looking up the rest from reference TRBV19 and TRBJ1-2 gives the full variable domain: DGGITQSPKYLFRKEGQNVTLSCEQNLNHDAMYWYRQDPGQGLRLIYYSQIVNDFQKGDIAEGYSVSREKKESFPLTVTSAQKNPTAFYLCASSATPGMSGYTFGSGTRLTVV.

This chain connects TRBV29-1 to TRBJ2-7, with a tentative D call TRBD1 (5 bases). V shed 6 bases and J shed 7 bases, with 13 bases lying between them. CDR1 is SQVTM and CDR2 is ANQGSEA in the germline V gene. This CDR3 has 11 residues. CDR3 region: CSVQDMGEQYF. CDR3 nucleotide sequence: TGCAGCGTACAGGATATGGGGGAGCAGTACTTC.

The rearrangement uses TRBV3-1 (or the pseudogene TRBV3-2) and TRBJ2-5; tentatively, D is TRBD1 (5 bases). This CDR3 is built from 15 residues. V was cut by 0 bases and J by 1 base, with 9 bases left in between. Germline loops: CDR1 LGHDT, CDR2 YNNKEL (reference sequence). CDR3 sequence: CASSQEQAVQETQYF. CDR3 nucleotides: TGTGCCAGCAGCCAAGAACAGGCGGTCCAAGAGACCCAGTACTTC.

The chain uses TRBV7-2 and TRBJ2-5; D gene unclear. There are 15 residues in the CDR3. Trimming removed 7 bases at V and 2 bases at J, with 17 bases between. The germline CDR1 and CDR2 sequences are SGHTA and FQGNSA. For the CDR3, the DNA is TGTGCCAGCACCGTGGTCGGAGTTAGACAAGAGACCCAGTACTTC. Its translation is CASTVVGVRQETQYF.

The V gene is TRBV5-6, the J gene TRBJ1-3, with 7 bases identical to TRBD1. The germline gives CDR1 SGHDT, CDR2 YYEEEE. The CDR3 extends over 15 amino acids. Trimming cost V 2 bases and J 2 bases; bases outside gene matches: 4. This CDR3 reads CASSLGTVPGNTIYF. The CDR3 coding sequence is TGTGCCAGCAGCTTAGGGACAGTCCCTGGAAACACCATATATTTT.

The chain is built from TRBV6-5 and TRBJ1-1, with D possibly TRBD1 on 6 matching bases. This CDR3 comprises 13 residues. Trimming left V 7 bases short and J 6 bases short, with 15 bases between. Germline CDR1 and CDR2: MNHEY and SVGAGI. The CDR3 nucleotides are TGTGCCAGCACCTTAACAGGGTTCTCTGAAGCTTTCTTT. Protein product: CASTLTGFSEAFF.